The 30 T cell receptor beta chains below come from one sample, sequenced in a study of Ad26.COV2.S vaccination and SARS-CoV-2 variants. This table comes from immunoSEQ multiplex PCR, and its TCRdb copy is limited to in-frame clones, with some not included. The table lists hundreds of thousands of clones, 65% to 90% of them singletons. Treatment given: 15 to 20 received Ad26.COV2.S at low or high dose, single or two shots; several received placebo; per-sample allocation not given. Each sample was drawn 63 days after the first injection (of vaccine or placebo). The material was peripheral blood, obtained in a trial of Ad26.COV2.S vaccine versus placebo. Receptors were obtained from a person between 18 and 59 years old who received the Ad26.COV2.S COVID-19 vaccine or a placebo.

This clone has only a few counts. The chain links TRBV7-9 to TRBJ2-7; D not resolved. This CDR3 contains 14 residues. Germline values: CDR1 SEHNR, CDR2 FQNEAQ (reference sequence). Trimming took off 2 bases at V and 7 bases at J, with 15 bases between the two ends. Written as DNA, the CDR3 is TGTGCCAGCAGCTTACTCGACGCCCCGAGGGAGCAGTACTTC. It translates to CASSLLDAPREQYF.

The V and J genes are TRBV6-6 and TRBJ2-2; the D gene is possibly TRBD2 (7 bases). CDR1 is MNHNY and CDR2 is SVGAGI in the germline V gene (reference sequence). CDR3 size: 14 residues. V lost 7 bases and J lost 4, with 13 bases in between. CDR3 in DNA: TGTGCCAGCACTGGGGGGGCGAGCACCGGGGAGCTGTTTTTT. Encoded protein: CASTGGASTGELFF.

V is TRBV4-1 and J is TRBJ2-3; 15 bases agree with TRBD2. The germline gives CDR1 MGHRA, CDR2 YSYEKL. CDR3 length: 19 amino acids. Trimming cost V 2 bases and J 2 bases; bases outside gene matches: 8. This chain's CDR3 is CASSQRGTSGGSSTDTQYF. In DNA form, the CDR3 reads TGCGCCAGCAGCCAAAGAGGGACTAGCGGGGGGTCTTCCACAGATACGCAGTATTTT.

The chain carries TRBV12-3 or TRBV12-4 and TRBJ2-2; 7 positions match TRBD1. The CDR3 covers 13 residues. The junction had 6 bases not matched to a gene; V was cut back by 6 bases and J by 8 bases. The CDR3 is CASRIGGPGELFF. The DNA of the CDR3 is TGTGCCAGCAGAATAGGGGGCCCGGGGGAGCTGTTTTTT.

The rearrangement uses TRBV19 and TRBJ1-5; TRBD1 might be the D (5 bases). Germline V gives CDR1 LNHDA, CDR2 SQIVND (reference sequence). CDR3 size: 13 residues. Trimming removed 6 bases from V and 4 bases from J, with 10 bases in between. The CDR3 is CASRTGLNQPQHF. CDR3 nucleotide sequence: TGTGCCAGTAGGACGGGGCTTAATCAGCCCCAGCATTTT.

The chain links TRBV3-1 (or the pseudogene TRBV3-2) to TRBJ2-5; tentatively, D is TRBD1 (5 bases). There are 15 residues in the CDR3. The V end was cut by 4 bases, the J end by 3 bases, with 15 bases between. Germline loops: CDR1 LGHDT, CDR2 YNNKEL (reference sequence). The CDR3 reads CASSRAQDIEETQYF. CDR3 DNA sequence: TGTGCCAGCAGCCGGGCACAGGATATCGAAGAGACCCAGTACTTC.

The chain couples TRBV6-5 to TRBJ2-1; no clear D gene. This CDR3 has 13 residues. Per the germline V gene, CDR1 is MNHEY and CDR2 is SVGAGI. Trimming removed 0 bases at V and 7 bases at J, with 7 bases between. The DNA for the CDR3 is TGTGCCAGCAGTTACTCGGTGGAAAATGAGCAGTTCTTC. This gives the protein CASSYSVENEQFF.

This rearrangement joins TRBV5-5 to TRBJ1-2; possibly TRBD1 for D (6 bases). Trimming pared 1 base from V and 2 bases from J, leaving 12 bases between. Germline assignment: CDR1 SGHKS and CDR2 YYEKEE (reference sequence). This CDR3 has 15 amino acids. This CDR3 reads CASSLQQGPNYGYTF. The CDR3 DNA is TGTGCCAGCAGCTTGCAACAGGGACCCAACTATGGCTACACCTTC. The variable domain in full, completed from reference TRBV5-5 and TRBJ1-2, reads DAGVTQSPTHLIKTRGQQVTLRCSPISGHKSVSWYQQVLGQGPQFIFQYYEKEERGRGNFPDRFSARQFPNYSSELNVNALLLGDSALYLCASSLQQGPNYGYTFGSGTRLTVV.

The chain is built from TRBV3-1 (or the pseudogene TRBV3-2) and TRBJ1-2; no clear D. Germline V CDR1 and CDR2: LGHDT, YNNKEL (reference sequence). CDR3 length equals 12 residues. Trimming took off 1 base at V and 6 bases at J, with 6 bases between the two ends. CDR3 DNA: TGTGCCAGCAGCCAAGCGGGAAATGGCTACACCTTC. Its protein product is CASSQAGNGYTF.

CDR3 nucleotide sequence: TGTGCCAGCAGCCAAGATCCCTTTACCAGTGAGGAGACCCAGTACTTC. It specifies CASSQDPFTSEETQYF. This rearrangement joins TRBV4-2 to TRBJ2-5, with D unclear. In germline, CDR1 is LGHNA, CDR2 YNFKEQ. The CDR3 covers 16 residues. The V end was cut by 0 bases, the J end by 5 bases, with 16 bases between.

To note about this clone: At the DNA level, this CDR3 is encoded by other sequences in the same sample as well. The chain carries TRBV7-2 and TRBJ2-5; 7 nucleotides align to TRBD1. This CDR3 region has 15 residues. CDR1 and CDR2 from the germline V gene are SGHTA and FQGNSA. V was pared by 2 bases and J by 1 base, with 4 bases of the junction left unmatched. Here the CDR3 DNA reads TGTGCCAGCAGCTTACTTGCAGGGGGCCAAGAGACCCAGTACTTC. This encodes CASSLLAGGQETQYF.

The chain couples TRBV6-2 or TRBV6-3 to TRBJ2-5; D is uncertain. The CDR3 length is 13 residues. CDR1 and CDR2 from the germline V gene are MNHEY and SVGEGT. V lost 3 bases, J lost 2 bases, and 7 bases lay in between. CDR3 residues: CASSYHGQETQYF. DNA for the CDR3: TGTGCCAGCAGTTATCACGGACAAGAGACCCAGTACTTC.

The CDR3 nucleotides read TGTGCCAGCATTCTCGGGACTAGCCTTCGAGAGACCCAGTACTTC. This codes for CASILGTSLRETQYF. The chain joins TRBV6-5 to TRBJ2-5, with TRBD2 matching over 9 bases. V dropped 7 bases and J dropped 4; count of bases not matched to a gene: 10. This CDR3 is built from 15 residues. CDR1 is MNHEY and CDR2 is SVGAGI in the germline V gene.

The genes are TRBV5-8 and TRBJ2-2; D gene uncertain. The germline CDR1 and CDR2 sequences are SGHTS and YDEGEE. The V and J ends lost 5 bases and 3 bases respectively, with 8 bases between them. The CDR3 is 13 amino acids. CDR3 sequence (DNA): TGTGCCAGCAGACGAACTCACACCGGGGAGCTGTTTTTT. As protein: CASRRTHTGELFF.

The chain recombines TRBV19 with TRBJ2-3, with D possibly TRBD2 on 6 matching bases. The CDR3 is 14 amino acids. V was shortened by 2 bases and J by 2 bases, with 8 bases between the two germline ends. Germline CDR1 is LNHDA and CDR2 is SQIVND (reference sequence). This CDR3 reads CASSIRGNTDTQYF. CDR3 coding DNA: TGTGCCAGTAGTATACGGGGGAACACAGATACGCAGTATTTT. The variable domain in full, with the rest retrieved from reference TRBV19 and TRBJ2-3, is DGGITQSPKYLFRKEGQNVTLSCEQNLNHDAMYWYRQDPGQGLRLIYYSQIVNDFQKGDIAEGYSVSREKKESFPLTVTSAQKNPTAFYLCASSIRGNTDTQYFGPGTRLTVL.

The V and J genes are TRBV7-2 and TRBJ1-3, with a weak D call TRBD1 (6 bases). Trimming cost V 5 bases and J 2 bases, with 25 bases left between them. Per germline, CDR1 SGHTA and CDR2 FQGNSA. The CDR3 consists of 19 residues. CDR3 in amino acids: CASSVTGVGGSRAGNTIYF. As DNA, the CDR3 is TGTGCCAGCAGCGTTACGGGGGTAGGGGGGTCAAGGGCTGGAAACACCATATATTTT.

V and J are TRBV7-3 and TRBJ2-1; TRBD2 matches 15 bases. Germline V gene lookup returns CDR1 SGHTA and CDR2 FQGTGA. Unmatched junction bases numbered 3, after V lost 5 bases and J lost 7 bases. The CDR3 length is 15 residues. For the CDR3, the DNA is TGTGCCAGCAGCGGGACTAGCGGGAGGACGAATGAGCAGTTCTTC. It encodes CASSGTSGRTNEQFF.

The V call is TRBV6-6, the J call TRBJ2-1; TRBD1 matches at 7 bases. The V gene's germline CDR1 is MNHNY and CDR2 SVGAGI (reference sequence). V was clipped by 9 bases and J by 8 bases; unmatched bases: 10. The CDR3 extends over 13 amino acids. Here the CDR3 reads CASTGAQRHEQFF. The CDR3 nucleotides read TGTGCCAGTACAGGGGCTCAAAGACATGAGCAGTTCTTC.

CDR3 bases: TGTGCCAGCAGCCAAGCCGGGACTAGCGGACAAAAGCAGTATTTT. Translating it yields CASSQAGTSGQKQYF. This chain joins TRBV3-1 (or the pseudogene TRBV3-2) and TRBJ2-3; TRBD2 aligns across 11 bases. The V gene end was trimmed by 1 base and the J gene end by 11 bases; junction bases not matched to a gene: 8. Germline V gene data show CDR1 as LGHDT and CDR2 as YNNKEL (reference sequence). The CDR3 contains 15 residues.

As concerns this clone: Germline is not matched at one junction end, which may reflect a read error. The chain joins TRBV7-2 to TRBJ1-1, with TRBD1 identical over 7 bases. The germline gives CDR1 SGHTA, CDR2 FQGNSA. The CDR3 has 14 residues. This CDR3 is CASSLEGASTEAFF. The CDR3 DNA reads TGTGCCAGCAGTTTAGAGGGGGCTAGCACTGAAGCTTTCTTT.

The chain uses TRBV28 and TRBJ1-2, with 10 bases that match TRBD1. J was trimmed by 2 bases and V by 4 bases; bases with no gene match: 4. Per germline, CDR1 MDHEN and CDR2 SYDVKM. The CDR3 covers 15 residues. The CDR3 coding sequence is TGTGCCAGCAGTTCGACAGGGGGCGAGAACTATGGCTACACCTTC. Translating gives CASSSTGGENYGYTF.

In its sample, this clone was seen once. The gene calls are TRBV5-5 and TRBJ2-7; D perhaps matches TRBD2 (5 bases). V was shortened by 0 bases and J by 6 bases, with 7 bases between the two germline ends. The germline V gene has CDR1 SGHKS and CDR2 YYEKEE (reference sequence). The CDR3 sequence is 12 residues long. The CDR3 DNA sequence: TGTGCCAGCAGCTTGGTGGGGAGCGAGCAGTACTTC. As protein: CASSLVGSEQYF. Based on the CDR3 plus reference TRBV5-5 and TRBJ2-7, the full variable domain is DAGVTQSPTHLIKTRGQQVTLRCSPISGHKSVSWYQQVLGQGPQFIFQYYEKEERGRGNFPDRFSARQFPNYSSELNVNALLLGDSALYLCASSLVGSEQYFGPGTRLTVT.

The gene calls are TRBV2 and TRBJ2-7; D ambiguous. CDR3 length: 13 residues. Germline V gene lookup returns CDR1 SNHLY and CDR2 FYNNEI. V dropped 2 bases and J dropped 6 bases, with 11 bases sitting between them. The CDR3 DNA is TGTGCCAGCAGTGAAACGCACCCGTTCGAGCAGTACTTC. The encoded protein is CASSETHPFEQYF.

This chain connects TRBV5-1 to TRBJ2-2; 7 bases are shared with TRBD1. CDR1 and CDR2 from the germline V gene are SGHRS and YFSETQ. The CDR3 loop spans 16 amino acids. Unmatched junction bases numbered 2, after V lost 0 bases and J lost 0 bases. The CDR3 DNA follows: TGCGCCAGCAGCTTGGCAGGGGGTCCGAACACCGGGGAGCTGTTTTTT. It codes for CASSLAGGPNTGELFF.

As concerns this clone: Other nucleotide sequences from this sample produce the same CDR3. This chain links TRBV7-9 with TRBJ1-5; weak D call: TRBD1 (5 bases). The germline CDR1 and CDR2 sequences are SEHNR and FQNEAQ (reference sequence). Trimming left V 5 bases short and J 5 bases short, with 13 bases between. The CDR3 is made up of 14 amino acids. The CDR3 coding sequence is TGTGCCAGCAGCCCTGGGGGGGGAGATCAGCCCCAGCATTTT. Its protein is CASSPGGGDQPQHF.

The chain recombines TRBV9 with TRBJ1-1; 8 positions match TRBD1. V was pared by 4 bases and J by 1 base, with 6 bases of the junction left unmatched. Germline V gene data show CDR1 as SGDLS and CDR2 as YYNGEE. The CDR3 is 15 amino acids. CDR3 residues: CASSPEGQGNTEAFF. The CDR3 DNA is TGTGCCAGCAGCCCCGAAGGACAGGGGAACACTGAAGCTTTCTTT.

CDR3 sequence reads: CASSRSGLAGVGEQFF. The CDR3 nucleotides read TGTGCCAGCAGCCGATCCGGACTAGCGGGAGTGGGTGAGCAGTTCTTC. V gene TRBV14 combines with J gene TRBJ2-1; 13 bases are a match to TRBD2. The trim removed 4 bases at V and 9 bases at J, leaving 9 bases unmatched. CDR3 length: 16 residues. Germline V gene lookup returns CDR1 SGHDN and CDR2 FVKESK. Based on the CDR3 plus reference TRBV14 and TRBJ2-1, the full variable domain is EAGVTQFPSHSVIEKGQTVTLRCDPISGHDNLYWYRRVMGKEIKFLLHFVKESKQDESGMPNNRFLAERTGGTYSTLKVQPAELEDSGVYFCASSRSGLAGVGEQFFGPGTRLTVL.

The table lists this clone with a count of one. The chain uses TRBV11-2 and TRBJ2-5, with 10 bases lining up with TRBD2. Per germline, CDR1 SGHAT and CDR2 FQNNGV. The CDR3 sequence is 18 residues long. After removal of 1 base from V and 4 bases from J, the junction contained 12 bases not matched to a gene. CDR3 region: CASSLGARVAGGRETQYF. In DNA form, the CDR3 reads TGTGCCAGCAGCTTAGGAGCTAGGGTAGCGGGGGGCCGAGAGACCCAGTACTTC.

The genes are TRBV6-1 and TRBJ2-3; D is possibly TRBD1 or TRBD2 (5 bases each). The CDR3 loop spans 12 amino acids. The V end was cut by 2 bases, the J end by 9 bases, with 9 bases between. CDR1 and CDR2 (germline): MNHNS, SASEGT. CDR3 nucleotide sequence: TGTGCCAGCAGTGAAATCGGGGCAACGCAGTATTTT. Translating it yields CASSEIGATQYF.

The V call is TRBV19, the J call TRBJ1-2; 7 nucleotides match TRBD1. This CDR3 contains 15 residues. Germline-derived CDR1 and CDR2 are LNHDA and SQIVND (reference sequence). The J segment lost 4 bases and the V segment lost 5 bases, leaving 10 bases of the junction unmatched. The CDR3 reads CASSPRDRAGYGYTF. The CDR3, as DNA: TGTGCCAGTAGTCCCCGTGACAGGGCCGGCTATGGCTACACCTTC.